This T cell receptor beta chain is drawn from a study of blood T cell repertoires in COVID-19. Study overall: Researchers got acute and convalescent COVID-19 samples from the United States, Italy and Spain.

Some clones are missing from TCRdb's copy, which holds only in-frame ones; the method was immunoSEQ multiplex PCR. The profile shows 200,000 to 300,000 clones, around 87% of them singletons. The CDR3 has 16 amino acids. CDR1 is LNHNV, CDR2 YYDKDF, per germline (reference sequence). Germline trimming cut 0 bases from V and 4 bases from J; bases unmatched to any gene: 7. The receptor comes from a woman aged 55-70 years with COVID-19, enrolled during active disease. The sample was peripheral blood. The rearrangement links TRBV15 to TRBJ2-7; 9 bases match TRBD2. The CDR3 protein is CATSRDSSGSKYEQYF. The CDR3 coding sequence is TGTGCCACCAGCAGAGATAGTAGCGGGAGCAAGTACGAGCAGTACTTC.